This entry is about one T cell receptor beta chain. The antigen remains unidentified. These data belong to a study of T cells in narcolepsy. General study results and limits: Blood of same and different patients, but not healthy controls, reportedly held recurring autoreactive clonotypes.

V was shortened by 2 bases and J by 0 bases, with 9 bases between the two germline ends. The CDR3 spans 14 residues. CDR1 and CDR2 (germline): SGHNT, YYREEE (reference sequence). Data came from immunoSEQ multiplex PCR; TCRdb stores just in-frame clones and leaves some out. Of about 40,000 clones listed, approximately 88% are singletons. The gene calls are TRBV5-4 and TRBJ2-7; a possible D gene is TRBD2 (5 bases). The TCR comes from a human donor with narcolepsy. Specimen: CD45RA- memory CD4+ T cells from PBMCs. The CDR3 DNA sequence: TGTGCCAGCAGCTTCCATGAGGGCTCCTACGAGCAGTACTTC. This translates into CASSFHEGSYEQYF.